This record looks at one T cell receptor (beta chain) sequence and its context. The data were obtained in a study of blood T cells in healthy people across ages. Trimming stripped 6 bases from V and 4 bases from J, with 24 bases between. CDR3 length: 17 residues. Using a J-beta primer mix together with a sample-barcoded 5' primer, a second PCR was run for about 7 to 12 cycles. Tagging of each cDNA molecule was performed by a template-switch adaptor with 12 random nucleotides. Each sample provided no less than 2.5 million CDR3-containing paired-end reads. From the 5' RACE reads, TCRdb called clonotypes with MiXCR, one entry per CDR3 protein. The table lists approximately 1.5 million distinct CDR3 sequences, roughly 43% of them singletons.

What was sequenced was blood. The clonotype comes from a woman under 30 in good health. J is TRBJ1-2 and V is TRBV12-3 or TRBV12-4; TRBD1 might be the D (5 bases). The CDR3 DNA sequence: TGTGCCAGCAGGTCACGGGGGGTCCCGGGGTTGGGCTATGGCTACACCTTC. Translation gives CASRSRGVPGLGYGYTF.